This T cell receptor (beta chain) was observed in a study of control samples from healthy donors and cancer patients. The table came from immunoSEQ multiplex PCR; TCRdb's copy has only in-frame clones and leaves some out. This table holds approximately 120,000 clones, about 90% found once. V lost 4 bases to trimming and J lost 7 bases, with 15 bases between them. Germline lookup yields CDR1 SGHRS and CDR2 YFSETQ. This CDR3 has 13 residues. Sequencing used blood. The V and J genes are TRBV5-1 and TRBJ2-7, with D perhaps matching TRBD1 or TRBD2 (5 bases each). This TCR came from a man aged 18 to 35 in good health. The CDR3 sequence: CASSPPGPTEQYF. The CDR3 bases are TGCGCCAGCAGCCCACCGGGACCCACAGAGCAGTACTTC.